The clone carrying this TCR beta chain was seen only once. Its matching antigen is unknown. The CDR3 runs to 13 residues. Germline loops: CDR1 LNHDA, CDR2 SQIVND (reference sequence). V dropped 3 bases and J dropped 6 bases, with 11 bases sitting between them. Only in-frame clones appear in the TCRdb table, and some are missing; sequencing was by immunoSEQ multiplex PCR. The sample holds about 15,000 clones, 60% to 80% seen once. The sample comes from a study of vaccination effects on CD4 cells after COVID-19. Study-wide findings and caveats: The study found that only 1 of 255 vaccine-induced clones from healthy vaccinees cross-reacted with common cold coronaviruses.

Pools of viral peptides were used by the ViraFEST assay to expand antigen-specific CD4+ T cells ahead of sequencing. Investigators separated out CD4+ T cells once around nine days of culture had passed. Participants got two doses of BNT162b2 or mRNA-1273 vaccine. Replacing half the medium with IL-2 medium was done on days 3 and 7. The chain combines TRBV19 with TRBJ1-1; no firm D call. The sequences come from CD4+ T cells from PBMCs cultured with HCoV-NL63 spike peptides, collected after COVID-19 vaccination. The clonotype comes from a human donor who received a COVID-19 vaccine. The CDR3 sequence: CASSIWGDPEAFF. The DNA of the CDR3 is TGTGCCAGTAGTATTTGGGGTGACCCTGAAGCTTTCTTT.